This T cell receptor (beta chain) was observed in a study of blood T cell repertoires in COVID-19. On the study more broadly: Samples of COVID-19 (acute and convalescent) were obtained from the United States, Italy and Spain.

Per the study methods: Amplified reference gene primers provided the basis for estimating nucleated cell counts. The protocol was immunoSEQ multiplex PCR, while the TCRdb copy is restricted to in-frame clones and leaves out a portion. Clone size and V and J calls were adopted from that table, with D and trimming inferred from the DNA. The sample shows about 150,000 clones, around 82% of them seen only once. The ends lost 5 bases at V and 4 bases at J; junction bases unmatched: 6. The CDR3 has 15 amino acids. Germline assignment: CDR1 SGHAT and CDR2 FQDESV (reference sequence). The sequence was collected from a woman between 45 and 65 years old with acute or convalescent COVID-19. The V call is TRBV11-1, the J call TRBJ1-1; 11 bases agree with TRBD1. Sequencing was carried out using peripheral blood. In nucleotides, the CDR3 is TGTGCCAGCAGCCGAACCGGGACAGGGGGCACTGAAGCTTTCTTT. Translation gives CASSRTGTGGTEAFF.